One and the same sample provided the 8 T cell receptor beta chains below, sequenced in a study of T cell clonality in common variable immunodeficiency. Sequencing was performed with immunoSEQ multiplex PCR; in TCRdb, only in-frame clones are kept and a portion is missing. This sample carries about 66,000 clones, none of them present only once. The specimen sequenced was peripheral blood mononuclear cells. Receptors originate from a person between 18 and 75 years old in good health.

This clone was seen at least ten times. The read gets to within 3 residues of the CDR3 end, and the germline J gene fills in the rest. The chain couples TRBV19 to TRBJ2-3; D uncertain. V lost 0 bases and J 4 bases, leaving 17 bases between the germline ends. Germline CDR1 is LNHDA and CDR2 is SQIVND (reference sequence). CDR3 length: 17 residues. This chain's CDR3 is CASSIDLARSWADTQYF. The sequenced part of the CDR3 DNA is TGTGCCAGTAGTATAGATCTGGCCAGGTCTTGGGCAGATACG.

This clone was recorded at least ten times. From the germline J gene comes the end of the CDR3, since the read stops 3 residues before it. The rearrangement uses TRBV13 and TRBJ2-4; 8 bases line up with TRBD2. This CDR3 is built from 15 residues. V was pared by 5 bases and J by 1 base, with 4 bases of the junction left unmatched. Germline loops: CDR1 PRHDT, CDR2 FYEKMQ (reference sequence). The chain's CDR3 is CASSPQRGAKNIQYF. Incomplete CDR3 DNA: TGTGCCAGCAGCCCCCAGCGGGGGGCCAAAAACATT.

This clone was detected ten times or more. The CDR3 end lies 3 residues beyond the end of the read and is filled in from the germline J gene. The V and J genes are TRBV11-3 and TRBJ2-1; 16 nucleotides agree with TRBD2. CDR1 and CDR2 (germline): SGHNT, YENEEA. This CDR3 is 15 amino acids long. Trimming cost V 7 bases and J 9 bases; bases outside gene matches: 6. The CDR3 DNA, read in part, is TGTGCCAGCACTCAGGGACTAGCGGGGGGGTTTGAG. Translation gives CASTQGLAGGFE. The full CDR3 protein is CASTQGLAGGFEQFF.

This clone was observed at least ten times. CDR3 residues: CASSSGGGETQYF. CDR3 bases read: TGCGCCAGCAGCTCAGGGGGCGGGGAGACC. The chain couples TRBV5-1 to TRBJ2-5, with 8 bases that match TRBD1. The DNA ends 3 residues before the CDR3 does, and the rest of the CDR3 is filled in from the germline J gene. V lost 3 bases and J lost 5; bases outside the gene matches: 3. Germline CDR1 reads SGHRS; CDR2 reads YFSETQ. CDR3 length equals 13 residues. The variable domain in full, completed from reference TRBV5-1 and TRBJ2-5, reads KAGVTQTPRYLIKTRGQQVTLSCSPISGHRSVSWYQQTPGQGLQFLFEYFSETQRNKGNFPGRFSGRQFSNSRSEMNVSTLELGDSALYLCASSSGGGETQYFGPGTRLLVL.

The table lists this clone with many counts. The DNA ends 3 residues before the CDR3 does, and the rest of the CDR3 is filled in from the germline J gene. V usage is TRBV7-7 and J usage is TRBJ2-2; 8 bases are a match to TRBD1. CDR1 SSHAT and CDR2 FNYEAQ come from the germline V gene (reference sequence). The V segment lost 1 base and the J segment 7 bases; nucleotides outside the gene matches: 8. The CDR3 is 16 amino acids. CDR3 region: CASSLDPGGQGGELFF. CDR3 DNA, as far as it was read: TGTGCCAGCAGCTTAGACCCAGGGGGCCAGGGCGGGGAG.

This clone was detected many times. Read data end 3 residues before the CDR3 end; the end is taken from the germline J gene. V and J are TRBV2 and TRBJ1-1; D is uncertain. Trimming left V 2 bases short and J 1 base short, with 5 bases between. This CDR3 has 13 residues. CDR1 and CDR2 from the germline V gene are SNHLY and FYNNEI. CDR3 residues: CASSEFGNTEAFF. The sequenced CDR3 bases are TGTGCCAGCAGTGAATTCGGGAACACTGAA.

Ten or more counts support this clone. The CDR3 end is not reached by the read, which stops 3 residues before it; the germline J gene fills it in. The V call is TRBV10-3, the J call TRBJ1-2; 10 positions agree with TRBD1. The CDR3 runs to 17 residues. With V trimmed by 5 bases and J by 2 bases, 11 bases remained unmatched. From germline, CDR1 is ENHRY and CDR2 SYGVKD. The DNA read from the CDR3 is TGTGCCATCAGTAATTTTGGGACAGGGGATGAGAACTATGGC. It encodes CAISNFGTGDENYG. The full CDR3 protein is CAISNFGTGDENYGYTF.

This clone was detected many times. The read comes to an end 3 residues before the CDR3 does, leaving the germline J gene to fill in the end. The V call is TRBV18, the J call TRBJ2-3, with TRBD1 matching over 12 bases. Per the germline V gene, CDR1 is KGHSH and CDR2 is LQKENI. The CDR3 extends over 19 amino acids. V lost 5 bases to trimming and J lost 1 base; unmatched junction nucleotides: 13. Incomplete CDR3 DNA: TGTGCCAGCTCATCGCGGGACAGGGGGCCAACTGGTGGCACAGATACG. This translates into CASSSRDRGPTGGTDT. The CDR3 in full is CASSSRDRGPTGGTDTQYF. The variable domain in full, completed from reference TRBV18 and TRBJ2-3, reads NAGVMQNPRHLVRRRGQEARLRCSPMKGHSHVYWYRQLPEEGLKFMVYLQKENIIDESGMPKERFSAEFPKEGPSILRIQQVVRGDSAAYFCASSSRDRGPTGGTDTQYFGPGTRLTVL.